What follows describes a single T cell receptor beta chain. Its antigen is still unknown. Clones were sequenced by immunoSEQ multiplex PCR, and TCRdb holds only the in-frame ones, with some missing. The sample lists 45,000 or so clones; approximately 91% were seen once. These data come from a study of OX40 agonist ivuxolimab in advanced cancers. Study-wide background: Patients undergoing dose escalation presented with hepatocellular carcinoma, melanoma, renal cell or head and neck cancer. Notes on the study in general: In the 0.1 to 3.0 mg/kg range, CD4+ and CD8+ blood T cells had expanded clonally by week 6. CD4+ T cells averaged fewer expanded clones than CD8+ T cells. Low normalized T-cell clonal expansion also characterized some of the nonresponders.

The sequencing here drew on CD4+ or CD8+ T cells sorted from blood, taken in a trial of the OX40 agonist ivuxolimab. The receptor's source is an adult with an advanced solid tumor such as melanoma, head and neck, liver or kidney cancer.

The CDR3 DNA follows: TGTGCCAGTAGTATGGGGGGGACACACACCGGGGAGCTGTTTTTT. Translated, it gives CASSMGGTHTGELFF. The gene calls are TRBV19 and TRBJ2-2; weak D call: TRBD2 (7 bases). Germline V gene sequence: CDR1 LNHDA, CDR2 SQIVND (reference sequence). The V end was cut by 3 bases, the J end by 3 bases, with 11 bases between. The CDR3 length is 15 residues.